Presented here are 14 T cell receptor beta chains from one specimen sequenced in a study of T-cell reconstitution after alpha-beta-depleted transplantation in children. Unique molecular identifiers were incorporated into the prepared TCRbeta library. TCRdb independently ran MiXCR on the PCR reads; one entry per CDR3 protein. The repertoire holds roughly 400,000 distinct CDR3 sequences, with roughly 20% as singletons. The material sequenced was PBMCs from the stem cell graft donor, taken from the stem cell graft. The receptors originated from a human donor who donated a stem cell graft to a child with acute myeloid leukemia.

The chain uses TRBV7-2 and TRBJ2-1, with 13 nucleotides matching TRBD2. The CDR3 length is 15 residues. Per the germline V gene, CDR1 is SGHTA and CDR2 is FQGNSA. V lost 4 bases, J lost 6 bases, and 3 bases stayed unmatched. For the CDR3, the DNA is TGTGCCAGCAGCTCCTGGACTAGCGGGAGCAATGAGCAGTTCTTC. Translation gives CASSSWTSGSNEQFF.

This clonotype was observed a handful of times. The V and J genes are TRBV25-1 and TRBJ2-7; perhaps TRBD1 as D (5 bases). CDR1 is MGHDK, CDR2 SYGVNS, per germline. This CDR3 spans 14 amino acids. V lost 2 bases to trimming and J lost 1 base, with 9 bases between them. Here the CDR3 reads CASSETTESYEQYF. The DNA of the CDR3 is TGTGCCAGCAGTGAAACGACAGAGTCCTACGAGCAGTACTTC.

The chain joins TRBV20-1 to TRBJ2-7; D ambiguous. The CDR3 runs 14 residues. The germline V and J ends were trimmed by 4 bases and 0 bases, with 13 bases remaining between them. Germline values: CDR1 DFQATT, CDR2 SNEGSKA (reference sequence). The CDR3 reads CSATDPLNSYEQYF. The CDR3 DNA is TGCAGTGCTACGGACCCCTTAAACTCCTACGAGCAGTACTTC.

This chain links TRBV5-1 with TRBJ2-3, with 7 bases lining up with TRBD2. J gave up 9 bases and V 0 bases, and 16 bases lay outside the gene matches. The CDR3 is made up of 17 amino acids. The germline V gene has CDR1 SGHRS and CDR2 YFSETQ. The CDR3 coding sequence is TGCGCCAGCAGCTTGGTGATGGGAACTAGGGCCGGGGGGACGCAGTATTTT. Translated, it gives CASSLVMGTRAGGTQYF.

The chain links TRBV7-8 to TRBJ1-1; 7 bases fit TRBD1. This CDR3 contains 15 residues. Looked up from germline, CDR1 is SGHVS and CDR2 is FQNEAQ. Germline trimming cut 5 bases from V and 1 base from J; bases unmatched to any gene: 7. This chain's CDR3 is CASSKRQGRNTEAFF. The CDR3 region has the DNA TGTGCCAGCAGCAAAAGACAGGGCCGGAACACTGAAGCTTTCTTT.

The chain employs TRBV20-1 and TRBJ2-1, with TRBD2 matching 8 bases. V shed 6 bases and J 9 bases; nucleotides not matched to a gene: 19. Germline V gene sequence: CDR1 DFQATT, CDR2 SNEGSKA (reference sequence). CDR3 length: 16 amino acids. CDR3 residues: CSALTPGLGREGEQFF. As DNA, the CDR3 is TGCAGTGCCTTGACTCCGGGACTAGGGAGGGAGGGTGAGCAGTTCTTC.

This clonotype was seen at least ten times. This CDR3 is CASSQEGTGRLSEQYF. The CDR3 nucleotides are TGTGCCAGCAGCCAAGAAGGTACAGGGAGGCTCTCCGAGCAGTACTTC. The chain joins TRBV4-2 to TRBJ2-7; D may be TRBD1 or TRBD2 (6 bases each). V lost 0 bases and J 6 bases, leaving 18 bases between the germline ends. The CDR3 runs to 16 residues. Germline V gene sequence: CDR1 LGHNA, CDR2 YNFKEQ.

The chain has TRBV5-1 and TRBJ2-1; D may be TRBD1 or TRBD2 (5 bases each). Germline CDR1 SGHRS, CDR2 YFSETQ. This CDR3 spans 14 amino acids. V was cut by 5 bases and J by 5 bases, with 14 bases left in between. CDR3: CASRPGTENNEQFF. The DNA for the CDR3 is TGCGCCAGCAGGCCGGGGACGGAAAACAATGAGCAGTTCTTC.

The sample holds a few counts of this clonotype. The chain couples TRBV28 to TRBJ2-1; D perhaps matches TRBD2 (5 bases). This CDR3 region has 15 residues. Trimming removed 6 bases from V and 3 bases from J, with 15 bases in between. CDR1 is MDHEN and CDR2 is SYDVKM in the germline V gene. CDR3: CASSLAPSGYNEQFF. The CDR3 bases are TGTGCCAGCAGCCTAGCTCCCTCGGGCTACAATGAGCAGTTCTTC.

This clonotype was observed many times. The chain couples TRBV29-1 to TRBJ2-7, with D possibly matching TRBD1 (5 bases). The ends were cut back, 5 bases at V and 0 bases at J, with 11 bases in the middle. Germline V gene sequence: CDR1 SQVTM, CDR2 ANQGSEA. CDR3 length: 13 amino acids. CDR3 bases: TGCAGCGTTAAAACCGACAGCTCCTACGAGCAGTACTTC. This gives the protein CSVKTDSSYEQYF.

The chain joins TRBV4-2 to TRBJ2-7; 10 positions agree with TRBD2. Germline trimming cut 0 bases from V and 3 bases from J; bases unmatched to any gene: 8. CDR3 length: 17 residues. CDR1 and CDR2 from the germline V gene are LGHNA and YNFKEQ. The CDR3, as DNA: TGTGCCAGCAGCCAAGAAATCTGGACTAGCGGTTTCTACGAGCAGTACTTC. Translation gives CASSQEIWTSGFYEQYF.

The V and J genes are TRBV28 and TRBJ2-4; the D call may be TRBD1 or TRBD2 (6 bases each). The CDR3 contains 18 residues. V shed 4 bases and J shed 1 base, with 20 bases lying between them. The germline gives CDR1 MDHEN, CDR2 SYDVKM. CDR3 nucleotide sequence: TGTGCCAGCAGTTCCCGTTTTGGGGGGCGCGTGGCCAAAAACATTCAGTACTTC. As protein: CASSSRFGGRVAKNIQYF.

The chain links TRBV28 to TRBJ2-3, with D perhaps matching TRBD2 (6 bases). Trimming removed 8 bases at V and 6 bases at J, with 18 bases between. CDR1 and CDR2 from the germline V gene are MDHEN and SYDVKM. This CDR3 has 14 residues. CDR3 nucleotides: TGTGCCAGCGAGCGGAATGGAGGGTTGGATACGCAGTATTTT. Translating it yields CASERNGGLDTQYF.

The table lists this clonotype with many counts. The chain combines TRBV29-1 with TRBJ2-1, with TRBD2 identical over 16 bases. Trimming cost V 6 bases and J 10 bases; bases outside gene matches: 9. Per germline, CDR1 SQVTM and CDR2 ANQGSEA. The CDR3 is made up of 15 amino acids. The CDR3 region is CSVRGLAGGGGEQFF. The CDR3, as DNA: TGCAGCGTGAGGGGACTAGCGGGAGGGGGGGGAGAGCAGTTCTTC.